This record covers a single TCR beta chain. The sample has other DNA sequences that encode this CDR3 too. The CDR3 has 12 amino acids. Germline V gene sequence: CDR1 MDHEN, CDR2 SYDVKM. V was clipped by 6 bases and J by 4 bases, with 7 bases between them. The repertoire was sequenced with immunoSEQ multiplex PCR; TCRdb's copy has only in-frame clones and lacks some. Counted here are fewer than 600,000 clones, around three quarters occurring once; the ten biggest clones make up around 12%. This specimen belongs to a study of shared clonotypes between healthy human individuals. The chain joins TRBV28 to TRBJ1-5, with D uncertain. The source material was PBMCs. This clonotype was sampled from a woman in her thirties or forties in good health. Some clones in this sample may be carry-over from other donors' samples. The chain's CDR3 is CASSPPNQPQHF. The CDR3 nucleotides read TGTGCCAGCAGCCCCCCAAATCAGCCCCAGCATTTT.